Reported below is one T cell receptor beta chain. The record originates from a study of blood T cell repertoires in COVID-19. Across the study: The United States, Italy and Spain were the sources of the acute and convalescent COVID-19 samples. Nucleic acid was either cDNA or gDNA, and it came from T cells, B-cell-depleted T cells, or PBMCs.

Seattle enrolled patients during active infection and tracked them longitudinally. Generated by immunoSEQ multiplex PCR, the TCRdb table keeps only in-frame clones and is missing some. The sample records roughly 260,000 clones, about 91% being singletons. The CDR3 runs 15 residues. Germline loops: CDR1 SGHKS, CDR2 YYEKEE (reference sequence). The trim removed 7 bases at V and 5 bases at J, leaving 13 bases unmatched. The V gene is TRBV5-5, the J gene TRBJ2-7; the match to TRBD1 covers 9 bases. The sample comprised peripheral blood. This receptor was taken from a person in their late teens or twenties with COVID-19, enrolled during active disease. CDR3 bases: TGTGCCAGCGGATCCGGGACAGGGCTTACTGACGAGCAGTACTTC. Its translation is CASGSGTGLTDEQYF.